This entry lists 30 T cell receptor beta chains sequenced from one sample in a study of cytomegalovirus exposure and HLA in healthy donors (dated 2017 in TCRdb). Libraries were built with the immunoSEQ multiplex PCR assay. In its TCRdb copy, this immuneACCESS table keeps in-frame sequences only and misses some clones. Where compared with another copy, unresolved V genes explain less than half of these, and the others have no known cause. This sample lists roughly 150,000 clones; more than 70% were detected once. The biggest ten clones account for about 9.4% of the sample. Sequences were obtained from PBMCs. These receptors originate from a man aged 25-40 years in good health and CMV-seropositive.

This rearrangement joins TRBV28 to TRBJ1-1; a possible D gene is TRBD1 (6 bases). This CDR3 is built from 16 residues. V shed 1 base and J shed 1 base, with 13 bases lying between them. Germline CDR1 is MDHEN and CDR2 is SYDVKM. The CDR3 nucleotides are TGTGCCAGCAGTTTATCCTTCAGGGGCTCGAACACTGAAGCTTTCTTT. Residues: CASSLSFRGSNTEAFF.

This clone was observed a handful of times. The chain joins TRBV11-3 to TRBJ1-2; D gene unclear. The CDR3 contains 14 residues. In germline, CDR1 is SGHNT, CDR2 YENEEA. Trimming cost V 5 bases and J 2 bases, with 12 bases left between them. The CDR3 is CASSLPSWNYGYTF. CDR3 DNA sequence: TGTGCCAGCAGCCTCCCCAGTTGGAACTATGGCTACACCTTC. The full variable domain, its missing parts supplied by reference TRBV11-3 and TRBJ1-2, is EAGVVQSPRYKIIEKKQPVAFWCNPISGHNTLYWYLQNLGQGPELLIRYENEEAVDDSQLPKDRFSAERLKGVDSTLKIQPAELGDSAVYLCASSLPSWNYGYTFGSGTRLTVV.

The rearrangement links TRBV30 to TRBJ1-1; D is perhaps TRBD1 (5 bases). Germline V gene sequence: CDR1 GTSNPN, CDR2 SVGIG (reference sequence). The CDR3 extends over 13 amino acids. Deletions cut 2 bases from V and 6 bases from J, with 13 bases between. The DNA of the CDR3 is TGTGCCTGGAGTTGGGGGGGGGAGGCTGAAGCTTTCTTT. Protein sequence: CAWSWGGEAEAFF.

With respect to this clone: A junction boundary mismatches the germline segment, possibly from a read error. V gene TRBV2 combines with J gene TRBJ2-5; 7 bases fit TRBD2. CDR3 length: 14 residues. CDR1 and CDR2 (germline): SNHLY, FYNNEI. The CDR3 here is CASSGLAVQESQYF. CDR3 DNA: TGTGCCAGCAGTGGGCTAGCGGTACAAGAGAGCCAGTACTTC.

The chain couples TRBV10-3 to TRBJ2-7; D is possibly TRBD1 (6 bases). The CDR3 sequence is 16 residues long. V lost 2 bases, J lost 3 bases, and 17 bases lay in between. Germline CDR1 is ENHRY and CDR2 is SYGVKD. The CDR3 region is CAISEAAPRGGYEQYF. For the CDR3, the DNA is TGTGCCATCAGTGAGGCAGCCCCACGAGGGGGCTACGAGCAGTACTTC.

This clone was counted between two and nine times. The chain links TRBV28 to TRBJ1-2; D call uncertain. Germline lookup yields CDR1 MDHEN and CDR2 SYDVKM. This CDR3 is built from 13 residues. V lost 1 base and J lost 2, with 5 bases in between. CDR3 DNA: TGTGCCAGCAGTTTATCAGGCAACTATGGCTACACCTTC. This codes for CASSLSGNYGYTF.

CDR3 region: CASRAALAGVNEQFF. CDR3 coding DNA: TGTGCCAGCAGAGCAGCACTAGCGGGAGTCAATGAGCAGTTCTTC. The chain combines TRBV7-9 with TRBJ2-1; TRBD2 matches 11 bases. This CDR3 has 15 amino acids. CDR1 and CDR2 from the germline V gene are SEHNR and FQNEAQ (reference sequence). Germline trimming cut 6 bases from V and 6 bases from J; bases unmatched to any gene: 7.

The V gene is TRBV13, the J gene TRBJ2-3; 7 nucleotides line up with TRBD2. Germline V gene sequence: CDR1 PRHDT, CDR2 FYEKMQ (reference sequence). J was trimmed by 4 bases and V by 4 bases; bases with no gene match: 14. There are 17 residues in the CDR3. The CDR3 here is CASSSESGGGEPDTQYF. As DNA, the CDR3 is TGTGCCAGCAGCTCCGAGTCCGGCGGGGGAGAACCAGATACGCAGTATTTT.

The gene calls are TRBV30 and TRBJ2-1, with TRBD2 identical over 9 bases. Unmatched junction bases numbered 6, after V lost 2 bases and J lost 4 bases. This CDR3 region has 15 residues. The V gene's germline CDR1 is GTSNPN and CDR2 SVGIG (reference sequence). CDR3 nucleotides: TGTGCCTGGAGTAGAGAGCGGGGGGATTACAATGAGCAGTTCTTC. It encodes CAWSRERGDYNEQFF. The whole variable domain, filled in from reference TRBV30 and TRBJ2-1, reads SQTIHQWPATLVQPVGSPLSLECTVEGTSNPNLYWYRQAAGRGLQLLFYSVGIGQISSEVPQNLSASRPQDRQFILSSKKLLLSDSGFYLCAWSRERGDYNEQFFGPGTRLTVL.

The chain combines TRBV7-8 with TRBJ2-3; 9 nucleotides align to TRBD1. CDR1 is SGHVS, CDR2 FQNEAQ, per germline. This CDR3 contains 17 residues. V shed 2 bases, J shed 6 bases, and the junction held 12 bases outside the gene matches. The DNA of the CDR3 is TGTGCCAGCAGCTTAATTGGACAGGGGTTCTTCGAGGATACGCAGTATTTT. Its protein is CASSLIGQGFFEDTQYF.

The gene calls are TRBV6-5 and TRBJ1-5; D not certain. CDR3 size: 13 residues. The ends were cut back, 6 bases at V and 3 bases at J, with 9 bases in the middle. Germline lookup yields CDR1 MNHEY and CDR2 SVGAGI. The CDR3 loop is CASSREVNQPQHF. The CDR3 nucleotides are TGTGCCAGCAGCCGGGAAGTCAATCAGCCCCAGCATTTT.

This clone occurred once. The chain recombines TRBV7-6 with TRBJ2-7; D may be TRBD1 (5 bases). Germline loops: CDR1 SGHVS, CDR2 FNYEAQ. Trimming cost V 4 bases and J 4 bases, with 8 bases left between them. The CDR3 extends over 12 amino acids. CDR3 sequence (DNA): TGTGCCAGCAGCTCCTCAGGGTACGAGCAGTACTTC. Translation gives CASSSSGYEQYF.

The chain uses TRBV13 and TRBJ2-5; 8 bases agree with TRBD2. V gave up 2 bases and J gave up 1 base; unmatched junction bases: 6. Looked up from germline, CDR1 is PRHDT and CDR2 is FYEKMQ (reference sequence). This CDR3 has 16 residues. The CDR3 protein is CASSLRAGAFQETQYF. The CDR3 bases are TGTGCCAGCAGCTTACGAGCGGGGGCCTTCCAAGAGACCCAGTACTTC.

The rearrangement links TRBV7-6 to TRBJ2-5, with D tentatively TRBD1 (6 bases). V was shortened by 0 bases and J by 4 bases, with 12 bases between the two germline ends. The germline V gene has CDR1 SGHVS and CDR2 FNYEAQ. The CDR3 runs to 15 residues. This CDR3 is CASSLAGALGETQYF. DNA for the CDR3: TGTGCCAGCAGCTTAGCGGGGGCCTTAGGAGAGACCCAGTACTTC.

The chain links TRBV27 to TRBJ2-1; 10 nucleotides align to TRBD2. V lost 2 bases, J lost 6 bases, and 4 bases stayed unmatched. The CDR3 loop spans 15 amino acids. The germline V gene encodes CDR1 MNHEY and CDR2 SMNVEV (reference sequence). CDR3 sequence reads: CASSLLSGRINEQFF. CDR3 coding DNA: TGTGCCAGCAGTTTACTTAGCGGGAGGATCAATGAGCAGTTCTTC.

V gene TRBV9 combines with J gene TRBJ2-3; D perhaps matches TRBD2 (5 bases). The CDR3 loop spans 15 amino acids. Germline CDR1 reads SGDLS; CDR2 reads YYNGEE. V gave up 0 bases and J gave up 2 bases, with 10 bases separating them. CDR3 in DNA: TGTGCCAGCAGCGTAGCGCTAGACTACACAGATACGCAGTATTTT. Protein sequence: CASSVALDYTDTQYF.

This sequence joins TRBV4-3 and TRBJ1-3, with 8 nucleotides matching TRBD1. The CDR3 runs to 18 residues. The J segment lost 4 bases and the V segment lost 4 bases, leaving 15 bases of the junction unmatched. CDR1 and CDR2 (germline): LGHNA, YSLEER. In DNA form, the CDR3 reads TGCGCCAGCAGCCCACAATCACCTAGGACAGGGAGGGGAAACACCATATATTTT. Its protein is CASSPQSPRTGRGNTIYF.

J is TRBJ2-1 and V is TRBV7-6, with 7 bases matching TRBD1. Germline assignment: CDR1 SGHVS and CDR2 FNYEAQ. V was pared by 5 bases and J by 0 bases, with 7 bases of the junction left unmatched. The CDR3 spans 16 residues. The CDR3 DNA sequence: TGTGCCAGCAGCCTTCGACAGGGAACCTCCTACAATGAGCAGTTCTTC. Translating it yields CASSLRQGTSYNEQFF.

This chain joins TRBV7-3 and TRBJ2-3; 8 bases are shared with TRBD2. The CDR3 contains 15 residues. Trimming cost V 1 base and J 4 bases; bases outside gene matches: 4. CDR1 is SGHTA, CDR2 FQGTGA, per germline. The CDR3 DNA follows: TGTGCCAGCAGCTTAAACGGGGGGGCTTCAGATACGCAGTATTTT. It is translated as CASSLNGGASDTQYF.

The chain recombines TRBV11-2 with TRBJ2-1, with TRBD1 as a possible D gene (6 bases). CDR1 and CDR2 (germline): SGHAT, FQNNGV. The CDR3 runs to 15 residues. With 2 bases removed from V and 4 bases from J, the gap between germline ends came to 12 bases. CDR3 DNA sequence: TGTGCCAGCAGCTTAACGGCAGGGGATTACAATGAGCAGTTCTTC. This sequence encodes CASSLTAGDYNEQFF.

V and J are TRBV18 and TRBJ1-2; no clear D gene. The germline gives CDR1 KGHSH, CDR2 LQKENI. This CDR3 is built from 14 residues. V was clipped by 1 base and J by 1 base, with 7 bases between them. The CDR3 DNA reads TGTGCCAGCTCACCACAGTCAGATAACTATGGCTACACCTTC. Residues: CASSPQSDNYGYTF.

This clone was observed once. The CDR3 DNA reads TGCGCCAGCAGCTTACTGACAGGGGTGGTGAACACCGGGGAGCTGTTTTTT. It codes for CASSLLTGVVNTGELFF. The chain has TRBV5-1 and TRBJ2-2, with 8 bases lining up with TRBD1. Germline V gene data show CDR1 as SGHRS and CDR2 as YFSETQ. V lost 2 bases and J lost 1; bases outside the gene matches: 7. The CDR3 sequence is 17 residues long. The variable domain in full, completed from reference TRBV5-1 and TRBJ2-2, reads KAGVTQTPRYLIKTRGQQVTLSCSPISGHRSVSWYQQTPGQGLQFLFEYFSETQRNKGNFPGRFSGRQFSNSRSEMNVSTLELGDSALYLCASSLLTGVVNTGELFFGEGSRLTVL.

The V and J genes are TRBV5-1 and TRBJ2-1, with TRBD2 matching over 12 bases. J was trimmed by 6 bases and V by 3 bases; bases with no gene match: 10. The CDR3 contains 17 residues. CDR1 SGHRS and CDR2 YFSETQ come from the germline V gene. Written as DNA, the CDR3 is TGCGCCAGCAGCTCCGGACTAGCGGGACCCCGGGGCAATGAGCAGTTCTTC. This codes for CASSSGLAGPRGNEQFF. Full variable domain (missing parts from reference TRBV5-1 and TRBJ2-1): KAGVTQTPRYLIKTRGQQVTLSCSPISGHRSVSWYQQTPGQGLQFLFEYFSETQRNKGNFPGRFSGRQFSNSRSEMNVSTLELGDSALYLCASSSGLAGPRGNEQFFGPGTRLTVL.

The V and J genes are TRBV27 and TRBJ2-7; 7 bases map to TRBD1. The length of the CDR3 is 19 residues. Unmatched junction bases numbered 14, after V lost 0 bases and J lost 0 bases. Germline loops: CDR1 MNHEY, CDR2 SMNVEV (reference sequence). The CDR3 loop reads CASSLSARTGGVNSYEQYF. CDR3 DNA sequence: TGTGCCAGCAGTTTATCGGCTCGGACAGGTGGGGTGAACTCCTACGAGCAGTACTTC.

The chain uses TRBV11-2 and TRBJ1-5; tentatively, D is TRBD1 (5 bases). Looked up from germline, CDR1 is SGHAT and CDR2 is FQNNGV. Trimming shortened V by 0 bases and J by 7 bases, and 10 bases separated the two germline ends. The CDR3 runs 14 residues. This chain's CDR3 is CASSLDPGLQPQHF. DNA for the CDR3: TGTGCCAGCAGCTTAGACCCAGGGTTGCAGCCCCAGCATTTT. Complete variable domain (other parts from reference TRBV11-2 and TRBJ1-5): EAGVAQSPRYKIIEKRQSVAFWCNPISGHATLYWYQQILGQGPKLLIQFQNNGVVDDSQLPKDRFSAERLKGVDSTLKIQPAKLEDSAVYLCASSLDPGLQPQHFGDGTRLSIL.

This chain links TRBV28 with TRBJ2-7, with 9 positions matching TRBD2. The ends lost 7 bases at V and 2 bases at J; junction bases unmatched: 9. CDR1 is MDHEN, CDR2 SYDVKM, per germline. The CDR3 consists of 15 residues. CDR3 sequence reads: CASNELAGRPYEQYF. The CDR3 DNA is TGTGCCAGCAACGAGCTAGCGGGGAGACCCTACGAGCAGTACTTC.

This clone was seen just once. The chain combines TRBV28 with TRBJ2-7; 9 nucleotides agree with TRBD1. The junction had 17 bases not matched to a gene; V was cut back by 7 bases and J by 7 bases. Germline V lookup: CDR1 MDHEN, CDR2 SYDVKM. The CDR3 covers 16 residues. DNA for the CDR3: TGTGCCAGCACCTCTCCCCCCGGGACAGGGTCCGATGAGCAGTACTTC. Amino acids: CASTSPPGTGSDEQYF. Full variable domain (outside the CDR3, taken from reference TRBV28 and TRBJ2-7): DVKVTQSSRYLVKRTGEKVFLECVQDMDHENMFWYRQDPGLGLRLIYFSYDVKMKEKGDIPEGYSVSREKKERFSLILESASTNQTSMYLCASTSPPGTGSDEQYFGPGTRLTVT.

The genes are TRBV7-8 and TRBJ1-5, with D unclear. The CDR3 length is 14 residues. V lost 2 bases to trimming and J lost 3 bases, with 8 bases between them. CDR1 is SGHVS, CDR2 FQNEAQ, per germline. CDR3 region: CASSLQADNQPQHF. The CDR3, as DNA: TGTGCCAGCAGCTTACAGGCAGACAATCAGCCCCAGCATTTT.

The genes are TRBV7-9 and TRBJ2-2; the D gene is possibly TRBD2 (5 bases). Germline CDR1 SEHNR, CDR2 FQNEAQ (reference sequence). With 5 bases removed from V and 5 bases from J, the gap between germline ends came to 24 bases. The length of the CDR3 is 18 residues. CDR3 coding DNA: TGTGCCAGCAGCCCGAGAGCGTATAAAGCGGCCGGGACCGGGGAGCTGTTTTTT. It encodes CASSPRAYKAAGTGELFF.

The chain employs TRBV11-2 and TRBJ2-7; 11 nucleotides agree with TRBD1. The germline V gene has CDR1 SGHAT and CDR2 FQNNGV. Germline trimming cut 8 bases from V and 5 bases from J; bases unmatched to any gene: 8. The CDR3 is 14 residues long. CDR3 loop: CASSSDRGPHEQYF. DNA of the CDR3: TGTGCCAGCTCCTCGGACAGGGGGCCCCACGAGCAGTACTTC.